Given below is one T cell receptor beta chain in context. Its antigen is not known. Indicated time point: week 47, end of study. The content of each vaccine dose was 300 ug of mutant IDH1 20-mer peptide, and topical imiquimod accompanied it. Only in-frame clones appear in the TCRdb table, and some are missing; sequencing was by immunoSEQ multiplex PCR. The repertoire includes roughly 51,000 clones, roughly 80% of them detected once, and roughly 4.3% sits in the top ten. This specimen comes from a study of a mutant IDH1 vaccine in newly diagnosed glioma. Study-wide results and caveats: Immune responses induced by vaccination arose in 93.3% of the patients. Seemingly, top peripheral T cell clonotype changes bore no relation to pseudoprogression.

The CDR3 runs to 15 residues. V shed 5 bases and J 0 bases; nucleotides not matched to a gene: 3. Germline-derived CDR1 and CDR2 are LNHDA and SQIVND (reference sequence). The chain is built from TRBV19 and TRBJ2-7; 11 bases are a match to TRBD1. The sequenced sample was PBMCs, obtained from a glioma patient whose treatment included an IDH1 peptide vaccine. The clonotype comes from a woman in her 30s with glioma. Some clones in this sample may be carry-over from other donors' samples. The CDR3 DNA reads as TGTGCCAGTAGTGGGACAGGGGGTCTCTCCTACGAGCAGTACTTC. Its protein is CASSGTGGLSYEQYF.